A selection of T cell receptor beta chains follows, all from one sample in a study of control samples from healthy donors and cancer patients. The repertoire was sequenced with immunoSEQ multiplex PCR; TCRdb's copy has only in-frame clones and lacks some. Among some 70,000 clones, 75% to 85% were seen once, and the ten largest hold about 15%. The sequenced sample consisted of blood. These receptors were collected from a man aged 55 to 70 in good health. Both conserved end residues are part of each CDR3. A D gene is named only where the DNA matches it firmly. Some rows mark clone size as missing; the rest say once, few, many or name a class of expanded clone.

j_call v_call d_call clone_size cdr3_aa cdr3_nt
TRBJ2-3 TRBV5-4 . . CASSWGSTDTQYF TGTGCCAGCAGCTGGGGGTCGACAGATACGCAGTATTTT
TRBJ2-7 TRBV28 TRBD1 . CASSNTGGRSGRQYF TGTGCCAGCAGTAACACAGGGGGCAGATCCGGGAGGCAGTACTTC
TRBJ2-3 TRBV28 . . CASSFRGSTDTQYF TGTGCCAGCAGTTTTAGAGGGAGCACAGATACGCAGTATTTT
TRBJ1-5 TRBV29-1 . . CSVSQGGSNQPQHF TGCAGCGTTTCCCAGGGTGGGAGCAATCAGCCCCAGCATTTT
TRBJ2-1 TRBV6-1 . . CASSTSLLSYNEQFF TGTGCCAGCTCTACCAGCCTCTTATCCTACAATGAGCAGTTCTTC
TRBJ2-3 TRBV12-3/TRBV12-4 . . CASSFQGADTQYF TGTGCCAGCAGTTTTCAGGGCGCAGATACGCAGTATTTT
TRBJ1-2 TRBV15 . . CATSARGTANYGYTF TGTGCCACCAGCGCCCGAGGGACCGCTAACTATGGCTACACCTTC
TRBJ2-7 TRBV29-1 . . CSARQFDAEEQYF TGCAGCGCCCGACAGTTTGACGCCGAGGAGCAGTACTTC
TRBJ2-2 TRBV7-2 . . CASSSSGTYNTGELFF TGTGCCAGCAGCTCCTCCGGGACGTATAACACCGGGGAGCTGTTTTTT
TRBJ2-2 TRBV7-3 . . CASSKGNTGELFF TGTGCCAGCAGCAAAGGGAACACCGGGGAGCTGTTTTTT
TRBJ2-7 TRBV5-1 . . CASSLGGYEQYF TGCGCCAGCAGCTTGGGGGGCTACGAGCAGTACTTC
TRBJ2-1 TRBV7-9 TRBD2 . CASSPTSGSSYNEQFF TGTGCCAGCAGCCCGACTAGCGGGAGCTCCTACAATGAGCAGTTCTTC
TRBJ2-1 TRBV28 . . CASSLGDFTNEQFF TGTGCCAGCAGTTTAGGGGACTTCACCAATGAGCAGTTCTTC
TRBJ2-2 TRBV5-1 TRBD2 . CASSFPDIAGTNTGELFF TGCGCCAGCAGCTTCCCCGATATAGCGGGCACGAACACCGGGGAGCTGTTTTTT
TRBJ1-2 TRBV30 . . CAWDSSNYGYTF TGTGCCTGGGACTCCTCTAACTATGGCTACACCTTC
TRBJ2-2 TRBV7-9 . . CASSGAGRIGTGELFF TGTGCCAGCAGTGGGGCGGGGAGAATCGGGACCGGGGAGCTGTTTTTT
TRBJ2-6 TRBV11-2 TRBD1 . CARRQGASGANVLTF TGTGCCAGAAGACAGGGGGCGTCTGGGGCCAACGTCCTGACTTTC
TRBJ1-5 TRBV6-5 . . CASSKQTGIQPQHF TGTGCCAGCAGTAAACAAACAGGGATCCAGCCCCAGCATTTT
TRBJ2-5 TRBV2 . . CASNPTRGETQYF TGTGCCAGCAATCCGACTAGAGGGGAGACCCAGTACTTC
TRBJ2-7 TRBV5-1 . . CASSLEGPSSYEQYF TGCGCCAGCAGCTTGGAGGGCCCCAGCTCCTACGAGCAGTACTTC
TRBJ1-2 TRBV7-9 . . CASSPAGQNTNYGYTF TGTGCCAGCAGCCCCGCCGGACAGAATACTAACTATGGCTACACCTTC
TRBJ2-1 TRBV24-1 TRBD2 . CATSGVGLAGGTSYNEQFF TGTGCCACCAGTGGGGTGGGACTAGCGGGAGGGACTAGCTACAATGAGCAGTTCTTC
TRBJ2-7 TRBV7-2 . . CASSLGTNNYEQYF TGTGCCAGCAGCTTAGGGACAAACAACTACGAGCAGTACTTC
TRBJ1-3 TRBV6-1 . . CASSDAGSGNTIYF TGTGCCAGCAGTGATGCGGGCTCTGGAAACACCATATATTTT
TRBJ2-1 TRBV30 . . CAWGGWPFSYNEQFF TGTGCCTGGGGGGGGTGGCCCTTTTCCTACAATGAGCAGTTCTTC
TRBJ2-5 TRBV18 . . CASSPGEGGLQETQYF TGTGCCAGCTCACCAGGCGAGGGGGGGCTACAAGAGACCCAGTACTTC
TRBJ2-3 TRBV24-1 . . CATSGGVSTDTQYF TGTGCCACCAGTGGAGGAGTTAGCACAGATACGCAGTATTTT
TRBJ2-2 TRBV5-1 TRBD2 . CASSLEAGANTGELFF TGCGCCAGCAGCTTGGAAGCGGGAGCGAACACCGGGGAGCTGTTTTTT
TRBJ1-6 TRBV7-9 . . CASSRGGGVSPLHF TGTGCCAGCAGCAGGGGGGGAGGTGTATCACCCCTCCACTTT
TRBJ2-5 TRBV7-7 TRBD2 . CASSTLAGGCEETQYF TGTGCCAGCAGCACCCTAGCGGGAGGGTGCGAGGAGACCCAGTACTTC
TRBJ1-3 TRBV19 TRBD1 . CASHRGRARGNTIYF TGTGCCAGCCACAGGGGCAGGGCGCGAGGAAACACCATATATTTT
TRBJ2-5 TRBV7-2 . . CASSLVPRQETQYF TGTGCCAGCAGCTTAGTGCCCCGACAAGAGACCCAGTACTTC
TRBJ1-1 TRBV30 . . CAWSAGAMFMNTEAFF TGTGCCTGGAGTGCAGGGGCGATGTTCATGAACACTGAAGCTTTCTTT
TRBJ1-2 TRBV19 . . CATEDGSYGYTF TGTGCCACCGAGGACGGAAGCTATGGCTACACCTTC
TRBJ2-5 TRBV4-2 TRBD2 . CASSPTSASGTQGRGRETQYF TGTGCCAGCAGCCCAACTAGCGCTAGCGGGACGCAGGGGAGGGGTAGGGAGACCCAGTACTTC
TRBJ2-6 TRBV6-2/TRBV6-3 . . CASSYGAGANVLTF TGTGCCAGCAGTTACGGAGCTGGGGCCAACGTCCTGACTTTC
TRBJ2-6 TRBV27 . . CASSLFQWGHSGANVLTF TGTGCCAGCAGTTTATTTCAATGGGGCCACTCTGGGGCCAACGTCCTGACTTTC
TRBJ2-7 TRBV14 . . CASSQVVGVGEQYF TGTGCCAGCAGCCAAGTAGTGGGAGTAGGCGAGCAGTACTTC
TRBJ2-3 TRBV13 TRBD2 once CASSLAGGSTDTQYF TGTGCCAGCAGCTTAGCGGGAGGTAGTACAGATACGCAGTATTTT
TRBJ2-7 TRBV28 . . CASSKGSTYEQYF TGTGCCAGCAGTAAGGGCTCCACCTACGAGCAGTACTTC
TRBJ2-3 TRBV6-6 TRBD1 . CASRHYPGQLVDTQYF TGTGCCAGCAGGCACTACCCGGGACAGCTCGTGGATACGCAGTATTTT
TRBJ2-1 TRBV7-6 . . CASSLAVSAYNEQFF TGTGCCAGCAGCTTAGCGGTCTCGGCCTACAATGAGCAGTTCTTC
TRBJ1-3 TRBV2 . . CASSHKAHTLRSGNTIYF TGTGCCAGCAGCCATAAGGCTCATACTCTCCGCTCTGGAAACACCATATATTTT
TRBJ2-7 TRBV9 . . CASSDLVGYEQYF TGTGCCAGCAGCGACCTCGTGGGCTACGAGCAGTACTTC
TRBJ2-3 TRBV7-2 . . CASSLSGSTADTQYF TGTGCCAGCAGCTTATCTGGGAGTACGGCAGATACGCAGTATTTT
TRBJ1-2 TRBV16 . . CASRPDSYRANYGYTF TGTGCCAGCAGACCCGACAGCTACCGAGCTAACTATGGCTACACCTTC
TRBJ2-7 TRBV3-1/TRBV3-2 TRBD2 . CASSQVLAGGPLEQYF TGTGCCAGCAGCCAAGTACTAGCGGGAGGGCCTCTCGAGCAGTACTTC
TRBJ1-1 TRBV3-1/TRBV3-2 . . CASSTKNWGTEAFF TGTGCCAGCAGCACTAAAAATTGGGGAACTGAAGCTTTCTTT
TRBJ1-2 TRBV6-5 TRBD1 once CASSSGQGNTF TGTGCCAGCAGCTCGGGACAGGGCAACACCTTC
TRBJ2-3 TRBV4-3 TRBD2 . CASSQDRGAGGTDTQYF TGCGCCAGCAGCCAAGATCGGGGAGCGGGAGGCACAGATACGCAGTATTTT
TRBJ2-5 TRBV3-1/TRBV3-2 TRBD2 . CASHLAGGRETQYF TGTGCCAGTCACCTCGCCGGGGGGAGAGAGACCCAGTACTTC
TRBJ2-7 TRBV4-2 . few CASSQDWSNPSYEQYF TGTGCCAGCAGCCAAGATTGGAGCAACCCCTCCTACGAGCAGTACTTC
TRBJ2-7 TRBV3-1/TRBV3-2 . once CASSQNSFLQTYEQYF TGTGCCAGCAGCCAAAATAGTTTTTTACAGACCTACGAGCAGTACTTC
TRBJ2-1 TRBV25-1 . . CASSQYNEQFF TGTGCCAGCAGTCAGTACAATGAGCAGTTCTTC